A selection of T cell receptor beta chains follows, all from one sample in a study of blood T cell repertoires in COVID-19. Assay used: immunoSEQ multiplex PCR; TCRdb lists only in-frame clones, some missing. The sample records under 250,000 clones, roughly nine tenths being singletons. Sequencing used peripheral blood. The receptors were gathered from a man between 60 and 75 years old who had recovered from COVID-19. The CDR3 runs from the conserved cysteine through the conserved F or W. A D gene is named only where the DNA matches it firmly. Clone size is given for some rows only: seen once, a few or many times, or a class if the clone is expanded.

abundance	d_gene	v_gene	j_gene	CDR3aa	CDR3nt
.	TRBD1	TRBV29-1	TRBJ2-1	CSVERGTGVGNEQFF	TGCAGCGTTGAACGCGGGACAGGGGTGGGGAATGAGCAGTTCTTC
.	TRBD1	TRBV28	TRBJ1-2	CASSPAGTGGDYGYTF	TGTGCCAGCAGTCCCGCTGGGACAGGGGGCGACTATGGCTACACCTTC
.	.	TRBV6-2/TRBV6-3	TRBJ1-3	CASSPRGIGNTIYF	TGTGCCAGCAGTCCACGGGGGATCGGAAACACCATATATTTT
.	.	TRBV19	TRBJ1-2	CASTTTGNYGYTF	TGTGCCAGTACCACAACAGGGAACTATGGCTACACCTTC
.	TRBD2	TRBV30	TRBJ2-1	CAWSVRDYPFF	TGTGCCTGGAGTGTTAGGGACTACCCGTTCTTC
.	TRBD1	TRBV18	TRBJ2-5	CASSPRQGIETQYF	TGTGCCAGCTCACCAAGACAGGGAATTGAGACCCAGTACTTC
.	.	TRBV5-1	TRBJ2-2	CASSRDRDTGELFF	TGCGCCAGCAGCCGTGACAGAGACACCGGGGAGCTGTTTTTT
.	.	TRBV3-1/TRBV3-2	TRBJ1-2	CASNLHGEAGYTF	TGTGCCAGCAACTTACACGGGGAAGCAGGCTACACCTTC
.	.	TRBV6-2/TRBV6-3	TRBJ2-7	CASSSPSSVSYEQYF	TGTGCCAGCAGTTCCCCTAGTTCGGTTTCCTACGAGCAGTACTTC
once	.	TRBV28	TRBJ1-3	CASRQTGGGNTIYF	TGTGCCAGCCGACAGACGGGGGGCGGAAACACCATATATTTT
.	.	TRBV9	TRBJ2-5	CASSVSPQGIETQYF	TGTGCCAGCAGCGTATCCCCCCAGGGCATTGAGACCCAGTACTTC
.	.	TRBV27	TRBJ2-7	CASSLRRQIYEQYF	TGTGCCAGCAGTTTAAGGCGACAGATCTACGAGCAGTACTTC
.	.	TRBV11-2	TRBJ1-6	CASSLDAGGITLHF	TGTGCCAGCAGCTTAGATGCGGGGGGCATCACCCTCCACTTT
.	TRBD2	TRBV11-2	TRBJ2-5	CASSLVTGGPSETQYF	TGTGCCAGCAGCTTGGTCACGGGGGGGCCGTCGGAGACCCAGTACTTC
.	.	TRBV5-1	TRBJ2-2	CASSLDPPISGGELFF	TGCGCCAGCAGCTTGGATCCCCCGATTTCCGGCGGGGAGCTGTTTTTT
.	TRBD1	TRBV18	TRBJ2-3	CASSPQSGGYGDTQYF	TGTGCCAGCTCACCACAGTCAGGGGGATATGGTGATACGCAGTATTTT
.	.	TRBV30	TRBJ1-5	CACGVGQPQHF	TGTGCCTGCGGGGTTGGTCAGCCCCAGCATTTT
.	TRBD1	TRBV3-1/TRBV3-2	TRBJ2-7	CASSQDPGTVYEQYF	TGTGCCAGCAGCCAAGATCCTGGGACAGTCTACGAGCAGTACTTC
.	TRBD1	TRBV3-1/TRBV3-2	TRBJ1-3	CASSQTRDRGIGNTIYF	TGTGCCAGCAGCCAAACCCGGGACAGGGGGATAGGAAACACCATATATTTT
.	.	TRBV28	TRBJ1-1	CASSLRAGRRAFF	TGTGCCAGCAGCTTAAGGGCGGGCAGACGCGCTTTCTTT
.	TRBD1	TRBV27	TRBJ1-5	CASSPDRAQPQHF	TGTGCCAGCAGTCCGGACAGGGCTCAGCCCCAGCATTTT
.	.	TRBV5-5	TRBJ1-4	CASSRGLTTNEKLFF	TGTGCCAGCAGCCGAGGACTGACAACTAATGAAAAACTGTTTTTT
.	TRBD1	TRBV27	TRBJ2-7	CASSLGTVDEQYF	TGTGCCAGCAGTTTGGGGACAGTCGACGAGCAGTACTTC
once	TRBD2	TRBV19	TRBJ2-5	CASSNSGGETQYF	TGTGCCAGTAGTAATAGCGGGGGAGAGACCCAGTACTTC
.	TRBD1	TRBV18	TRBJ1-3	CASSPITGTAGNTIYF	TGTGCCAGCTCACCAATAACCGGGACAGCTGGAAACACCATATATTTT
.	TRBD1	TRBV18	TRBJ2-2	CASSPTGGFTGELFF	TGTGCCAGCTCACCAACAGGGGGCTTCACCGGGGAGCTGTTTTTT
.	TRBD2	TRBV6-5	TRBJ2-5	CASRPPQAGGTQYF	TGTGCCAGCAGGCCCCCCCAAGCGGGGGGGACCCAGTACTTC
.	TRBD1	TRBV5-1	TRBJ2-7	CASSLGTVSYEQYF	TGCGCCAGCAGCCTCGGGACAGTTTCCTACGAGCAGTACTTC
.	TRBD1	TRBV5-1	TRBJ2-5	CASSYRQGQETQYF	TGCGCCAGCAGCTATCGACAGGGCCAAGAGACCCAGTACTTC
.	TRBD1	TRBV6-6	TRBJ1-5	CASSPFSGTGLGQPQHF	TGTGCCAGCAGTCCTTTTTCCGGGACAGGGTTAGGTCAGCCCCAGCATTTT
few	.	TRBV11-3	TRBJ2-4	CASSVNTISIQYF	TGTGCCAGCAGCGTCAACACCATAAGCATTCAGTACTTC
.	TRBD1	TRBV30	TRBJ1-5	CAWSDRGNQPQHF	TGTGCCTGGAGTGACAGGGGAAATCAGCCCCAGCATTTT
.	.	TRBV19	TRBJ1-5	CASSAGEGRGGNQPQHF	TGTGCCAGTTCAGCTGGGGAGGGCAGGGGAGGCAATCAGCCCCAGCATTTT
.	TRBD1	TRBV28	TRBJ1-5	CASSPMTGNHQPQHF	TGTGCCAGCAGTCCGATGACAGGGAATCATCAGCCCCAGCATTTT
.	.	TRBV12-5	TRBJ1-1	CASGLVIGGNTEAFF	TGTGCTAGTGGTTTGGTAATCGGGGGTAACACTGAAGCTTTCTTT
.	.	TRBV19	TRBJ1-2	CASSITGSQGYGYTF	TGTGCCAGTAGTATAACGGGCTCTCAGGGCTATGGCTACACCTTC
.	.	TRBV7-9	TRBJ2-5	CASSQSTAETQYF	TGTGCCAGCAGCCAATCGACAGCAGAGACCCAGTACTTC
.	.	TRBV30	TRBJ1-4	CAYLGGGNEKLFF	TGTGCCTACCTCGGGGGAGGTAATGAAAAACTGTTTTTT
.	TRBD1	TRBV3-1/TRBV3-2	TRBJ2-3	CASSLLGQGSRESQYF	TGTGCCAGCAGCCTCCTGGGACAGGGGTCCCGGGAGAGTCAGTATTTT
once	.	TRBV28	TRBJ2-7	CASGERLSSYEQYF	TGTGCCAGCGGAGAGCGTCTGAGCTCCTACGAGCAGTACTTC
.	.	TRBV6-5	TRBJ1-6	CASTPGGRGNSPLHF	TGTGCCAGCACCCCAGGAGGCAGAGGGAATTCACCCCTCCACTTT
.	TRBD1	TRBV5-1	TRBJ1-2	CASSLNGGTDWRYGYTF	TGCGCCAGCAGCTTGAATGGTGGGACAGATTGGCGCTATGGCTACACCTTC
.	.	TRBV7-2	TRBJ2-1	CASSSGSGNEQFF	TGTGCCAGCAGCTCGGGAAGCGGGAATGAGCAGTTCTTC
.	.	TRBV5-4	TRBJ2-5	CASSHPTGETQYF	TGTGCCAGCAGCCATCCCACCGGGGAGACCCAGTACTTC
.	TRBD2	TRBV7-7	TRBJ2-5	CASSLAGGSTETQYF	TGTGCTAGCAGCTTAGCGGGAGGGTCTACAGAGACCCAGTACTTC
.	.	TRBV5-1	TRBJ1-2	CASRAVGDRGTGGYTF	TGCGCCAGCAGAGCAGTCGGAGACAGAGGTACTGGTGGCTACACCTTC
.	.	TRBV6-1	TRBJ1-4	CASSEARGGKEKLFF	TGTGCCAGCAGTGAAGCGCGGGGGGGCAAGGAAAAACTGTTTTTT
.	TRBD1	TRBV3-1/TRBV3-2	TRBJ2-7	CASSQQGTGTYEQYF	TGTGCCAGCAGCCAACAGGGGACAGGGACCTACGAGCAGTACTTC
few	.	TRBV5-4	TRBJ1-6	CASSQQTDSPLHF	TGTGCCAGCAGCCAACAGACAGATTCACCCCTCCACTTT
.	.	TRBV30	TRBJ1-3	CAWGRDNNSGNTIYF	TGTGCCTGGGGCCGGGACAACAACTCTGGAAACACCATATATTTT